A single sample is the source of the 19 T cell receptor beta chains below, sequenced in a study of blood T cell repertoires in COVID-19. This table comes from immunoSEQ multiplex PCR, and its TCRdb copy is limited to in-frame clones, with some not included. The sample yields just over 300,000 clones, roughly 89% seen once. Sequencing was done on a sample of peripheral blood. These receptors all come from a woman between 25 and 40 years old with COVID-19, enrolled during active disease.

Concerning this clone: The sample holds other DNA sequences that translate to the same CDR3. The V gene is TRBV9, the J gene TRBJ2-2; 9 bases line up with TRBD2. The CDR3 sequence is 15 residues long. V lost 0 bases and J lost 5; bases outside the gene matches: 2. CDR1 and CDR2 (germline): SGDLS, YYNGEE. The DNA for the CDR3 is TGTGCCAGCAGCGTAGTTAGCGGGGGAACCGGGGAGCTGTTTTTT. Its protein is CASSVVSGGTGELFF.

V usage is TRBV6-5 and J usage is TRBJ1-4, with 7 bases aligning to TRBD1. Germline-derived CDR1 and CDR2 are MNHEY and SVGAGI. The CDR3 runs to 15 residues. The V and J ends lost 6 bases and 0 bases, in that order; junction bases with no gene match: 4. The CDR3 here is CASSRGQATNEKLFF. CDR3 sequence (DNA): TGTGCCAGCAGCAGAGGACAGGCAACTAATGAAAAACTGTTTTTT.

Only a few counts were recorded for this clone. The chain combines TRBV5-4 with TRBJ1-4; no firm D call. This CDR3 contains 13 residues. Trimming took off 4 bases at V and 4 bases at J, with 8 bases between the two ends. Germline assignment: CDR1 SGHNT and CDR2 YYREEE (reference sequence). The chain's CDR3 is CASSQGSNEKLFF. CDR3 nucleotides: TGTGCCAGCAGCCAAGGGAGTAATGAAAAACTGTTTTTT.

The V call is TRBV9, the J call TRBJ1-2; the match to TRBD1 covers 9 bases. The CDR3 runs to 17 residues. Germline loops: CDR1 SGDLS, CDR2 YYNGEE. The V gene end was trimmed by 0 bases and the J gene end by 4 bases; junction bases not matched to a gene: 10. The CDR3 spells CASSVDPPGQGTYGYTF. The DNA of the CDR3 is TGTGCCAGCAGCGTAGACCCCCCCGGACAGGGGACCTATGGCTACACCTTC.

Here the CDR3 reads CATSRDRAPPREQYV. The CDR3 DNA sequence: TGTGCCACCAGCAGGGACAGGGCCCCGCCTAGGGAGCAGTACGTC. V and J are TRBV15 and TRBJ2-7; 8 nucleotides line up with TRBD1. This CDR3 comprises 15 residues. Unmatched junction bases numbered 11, after V lost 3 bases and J lost 7 bases. The V gene's germline CDR1 is LNHNV and CDR2 YYDKDF (reference sequence).

This clone was recorded a few times. The gene calls are TRBV19 and TRBJ1-5, with no clear D. V was cut by 2 bases and J by 0 bases, with 8 bases left in between. Germline V gene lookup returns CDR1 LNHDA and CDR2 SQIVND (reference sequence). The CDR3 consists of 15 residues. CDR3 protein: CASSIFGNSNQPQHF. CDR3 bases: TGTGCCAGTAGTATATTCGGGAATAGCAATCAGCCCCAGCATTTT.

The CDR3 loop is CASSPLFQANEKLFF. The DNA of the CDR3 is TGTGCCAGCAGCCCCTTATTTCAGGCTAATGAAAAACTGTTTTTT. The chain has TRBV7-9 and TRBJ1-4; D unresolved. V was shortened by 5 bases and J by 3 bases, with 13 bases between the two germline ends. Germline V lookup: CDR1 SEHNR, CDR2 FQNEAQ (reference sequence). This CDR3 comprises 15 residues.

The chain recombines TRBV5-4 with TRBJ2-2; D remains unclear. CDR3 length: 17 residues. V lost 5 bases and J 0 bases, leaving 17 bases between the germline ends. The germline gives CDR1 SGHNT, CDR2 YYREEE (reference sequence). CDR3 DNA sequence: TGTGCCAGCAGTTCCGCGAGTGGTCAAGCGAACACCGGGGAGCTGTTTTTT. This encodes CASSSASGQANTGELFF.

The chain has TRBV4-3 and TRBJ2-7; 8 bases are shared with TRBD2. The CDR3 sequence is 15 residues long. Germline values: CDR1 LGHNA, CDR2 YSLEER. J was trimmed by 3 bases and V by 1 base; bases with no gene match: 5. The CDR3 DNA is TGCGCCAGCAGCCAAGGGTACGCGGGGGGCTACGAGCAGTACTTC. Translation: CASSQGYAGGYEQYF.

The chain carries TRBV18 and TRBJ1-2; 12 positions match TRBD1. The ends lost 1 base at V and 6 bases at J; junction bases unmatched: 3. The CDR3 spans 15 residues. Germline CDR1 and CDR2: KGHSH and LQKENI. The CDR3: CASSPLGTGGDGYTF. The CDR3 DNA reads as TGTGCCAGCTCACCACTTGGGACAGGGGGCGATGGCTACACCTTC.

The rearrangement links TRBV19 to TRBJ1-4; 8 bases align to TRBD1. The V and J ends lost 6 bases and 6 bases, in that order; junction bases with no gene match: 6. CDR1 is LNHDA, CDR2 SQIVND, per germline (reference sequence). The CDR3 runs 14 residues. For the CDR3, the DNA is TGTGCCAGTAGACGCAGGGGGCCTGATGAAAAACTGTTTTTT. Translated: CASRRRGPDEKLFF.

The J gene is TRBJ2-1, the V gene TRBV21-1; the table's D gene call, TRBD1, was not cross checked with the DNA. TRBV21-1 is a pseudogene. The CDR3 spans 17 residues. CDR3: CASSQKVRDRTYNEQFF. DNA for the CDR3: TGTGCCAGCAGCCAGAAGGTTCGCGACAGAACCTACAATGAGCAGTTCTTC.

V is TRBV21-1 and J is TRBJ1-2. TRBV21-1 is a known pseudogene. CDR3 length: 12 amino acids. CDR3 loop: CAGPGIRYGYTF. The CDR3 DNA reads as TGTGCCGGGCCGGGGATTCGGTATGGCTACACCTTC.

V gene TRBV18 combines with J gene TRBJ2-1; 9 bases match TRBD2. This CDR3 spans 16 amino acids. Germline CDR1 KGHSH, CDR2 LQKENI. J gave up 4 bases and V 5 bases, and 9 bases lay outside the gene matches. CDR3 DNA sequence: TGTGCCAGCTCATCGCGAGCGGGGGGAATTTACAATGAGCAGTTCTTC. It specifies CASSSRAGGIYNEQFF. The full variable domain, rest sourced from reference TRBV18 and TRBJ2-1, is NAGVMQNPRHLVRRRGQEARLRCSPMKGHSHVYWYRQLPEEGLKFMVYLQKENIIDESGMPKERFSAEFPKEGPSILRIQQVVRGDSAAYFCASSSRAGGIYNEQFFGPGTRLTVL.

This chain connects TRBV3-1 (or the pseudogene TRBV3-2) to TRBJ1-1, with D uncertain. The CDR3 runs to 13 residues. Between the trimmed V and J ends, which lost 6 bases and 1 base, there was a span of 9 bases. Germline V CDR1 and CDR2: LGHDT, YNNKEL (reference sequence). The CDR3 bases are TGTGCCAGCAGGGGAGACGGGAACACTGAAGCTTTCTTT. The encoded protein is CASRGDGNTEAFF.

The table lists this clone with a few counts. The identical CDR3 is also encoded by other nucleotide sequences in the sample. The rearrangement joins TRBV7-9 to TRBJ1-2; TRBD1 matches at 7 bases. The germline gives CDR1 SEHNR, CDR2 FQNEAQ (reference sequence). After removal of 1 base from V and 3 bases from J, the junction contained 2 bases not matched to a gene. There are 14 residues in the CDR3. CDR3 DNA: TGTGCCAGCAGCTTAGGCAGGGGGGACTATGGCTACACCTTC. Translating gives CASSLGRGDYGYTF. The variable domain in full, completed from reference TRBV7-9 and TRBJ1-2, reads DTGVSQNPRHKITKRGQNVTFRCDPISEHNRLYWYRQTLGQGPEFLTYFQNEAQLEKSRLLSDRFSAERPKGSFSTLEIQRTEQGDSAMYLCASSLGRGDYGYTFGSGTRLTVV.

V and J are TRBV2 and TRBJ2-5; no firm D call. CDR1 and CDR2 (germline): SNHLY, FYNNEI. The CDR3 is made up of 14 amino acids. Deletions cut 5 bases from V and 2 bases from J, with 12 bases between. The CDR3: CASSKTSPQETQYF. CDR3 DNA: TGTGCCAGCAGTAAAACTTCCCCTCAAGAGACCCAGTACTTC.

This rearrangement joins TRBV11-2 to TRBJ1-6; D is unresolved. The CDR3 has 18 amino acids. V gave up 1 base and J gave up 0 bases, with 13 bases separating them. In germline, CDR1 is SGHAT, CDR2 FQNNGV. CDR3 in amino acids: CASSLVLQRSSYNSPLHF. As DNA, the CDR3 is TGTGCCAGCAGCTTAGTCCTTCAACGGAGCTCCTATAATTCACCCCTCCACTTT.

The chain uses TRBV19 and TRBJ2-5; 13 nucleotides agree with TRBD2. Germline lookup yields CDR1 LNHDA and CDR2 SQIVND (reference sequence). The CDR3 has 16 amino acids. V lost 5 bases, J lost 7 bases, and 10 bases stayed unmatched. The CDR3 DNA reads as TGTGCCAGTAGTGAGACTAGCGGGGGGACGGAGATGACCCAGTACTTC. This sequence encodes CASSETSGGTEMTQYF.